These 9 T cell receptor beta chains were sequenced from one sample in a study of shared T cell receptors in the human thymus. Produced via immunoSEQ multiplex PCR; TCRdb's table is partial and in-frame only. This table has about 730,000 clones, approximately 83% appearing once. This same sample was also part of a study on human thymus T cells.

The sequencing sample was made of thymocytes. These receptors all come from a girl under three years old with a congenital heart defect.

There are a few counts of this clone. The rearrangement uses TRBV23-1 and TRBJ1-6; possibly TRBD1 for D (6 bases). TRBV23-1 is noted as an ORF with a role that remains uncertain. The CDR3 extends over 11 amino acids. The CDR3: CLHRARSPLHF. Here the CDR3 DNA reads TGCCTCCACAGGGCGCGGTCACCCCTCCACTTT.

The CDR3, as DNA: TGCGCCAGCAGCTTGCCAGGGACAGATACGCAGTATTTT. Its translation: CASSLPGTDTQYF. The J gene is TRBJ2-3, the V gene TRBV5-1, with a possible D match to TRBD1 (5 bases). The CDR3 consists of 13 residues. Deletions cut 1 base from V and 3 bases from J, with 6 bases between. CDR1 is SGHRS, CDR2 YFSETQ, per germline.

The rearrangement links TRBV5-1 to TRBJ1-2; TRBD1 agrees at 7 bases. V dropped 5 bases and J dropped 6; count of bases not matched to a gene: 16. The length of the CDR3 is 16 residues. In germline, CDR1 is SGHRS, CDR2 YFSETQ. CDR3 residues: CASRGARGRMNDGYTF. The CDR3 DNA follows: TGCGCCAGCAGAGGGGCAAGGGGGCGTATGAACGATGGCTACACCTTC.

CDR3 loop: CASSLNQAGAEKLFF. As DNA, the CDR3 is TGCGCCAGCAGCCTGAATCAAGCTGGGGCGGAAAAACTGTTTTTT. This chain joins TRBV5-1 and TRBJ1-4; D perhaps matches TRBD1 (5 bases). CDR1 is SGHRS, CDR2 YFSETQ, per germline. The CDR3 is made up of 15 amino acids. Trimming took 4 bases from V and 8 from J, leaving 18 bases between them. Based on the CDR3 plus reference TRBV5-1 and TRBJ1-4, the full variable domain is KAGVTQTPRYLIKTRGQQVTLSCSPISGHRSVSWYQQTPGQGLQFLFEYFSETQRNKGNFPGRFSGRQFSNSRSEMNVSTLELGDSALYLCASSLNQAGAEKLFFGSGTQLSVL.

The CDR3 bases are TGTGCCAGCAGTGAAGCCCCGGCTGAAGCTTTCTTT. Its protein is CASSEAPAEAFF. The rearrangement uses TRBV25-1 and TRBJ1-1; D uncertain. Looked up from germline, CDR1 is MGHDK and CDR2 is SYGVNS. The V and J ends lost 2 bases and 6 bases respectively, with 7 bases between them. The CDR3 has 12 residues.

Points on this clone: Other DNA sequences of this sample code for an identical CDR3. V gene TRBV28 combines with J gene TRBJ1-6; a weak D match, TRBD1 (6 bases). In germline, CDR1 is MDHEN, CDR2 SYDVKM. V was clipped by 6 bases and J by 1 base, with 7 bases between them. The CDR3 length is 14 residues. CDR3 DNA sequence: TGTGCCAGCAGACAGGGTTCCTATAATTCACCCCTCCACTTT. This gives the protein CASRQGSYNSPLHF.

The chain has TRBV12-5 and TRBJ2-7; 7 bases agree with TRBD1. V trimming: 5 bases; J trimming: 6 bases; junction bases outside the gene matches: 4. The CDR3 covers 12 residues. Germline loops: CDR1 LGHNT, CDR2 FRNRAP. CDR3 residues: CASGKTGVEQYF. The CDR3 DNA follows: TGTGCTAGTGGTAAAACAGGGGTCGAGCAGTACTTC. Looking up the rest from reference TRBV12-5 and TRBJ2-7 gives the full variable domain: DARVTQTPRHKVTEMGQEVTMRCQPILGHNTVFWYRQTMMQGLELLAYFRNRAPLDDSGMPKDRFSAEMPDATLATLKIQPSEPRDSAVYFCASGKTGVEQYFGPGTRLTVT.

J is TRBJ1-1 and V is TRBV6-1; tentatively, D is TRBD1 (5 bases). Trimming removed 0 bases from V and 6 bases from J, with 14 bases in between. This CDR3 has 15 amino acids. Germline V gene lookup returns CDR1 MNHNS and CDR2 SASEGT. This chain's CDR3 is CASSEATAEGSEAFF. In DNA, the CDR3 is TGTGCCAGCAGTGAAGCTACCGCGGAGGGGTCTGAAGCTTTCTTT.

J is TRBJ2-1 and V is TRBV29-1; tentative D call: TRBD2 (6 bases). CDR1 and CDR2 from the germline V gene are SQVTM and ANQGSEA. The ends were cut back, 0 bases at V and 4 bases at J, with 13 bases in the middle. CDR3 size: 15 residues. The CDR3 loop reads CSVEEPEGGYNEQFF. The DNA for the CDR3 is TGCAGCGTTGAAGAACCGGAGGGAGGTTACAATGAGCAGTTCTTC.